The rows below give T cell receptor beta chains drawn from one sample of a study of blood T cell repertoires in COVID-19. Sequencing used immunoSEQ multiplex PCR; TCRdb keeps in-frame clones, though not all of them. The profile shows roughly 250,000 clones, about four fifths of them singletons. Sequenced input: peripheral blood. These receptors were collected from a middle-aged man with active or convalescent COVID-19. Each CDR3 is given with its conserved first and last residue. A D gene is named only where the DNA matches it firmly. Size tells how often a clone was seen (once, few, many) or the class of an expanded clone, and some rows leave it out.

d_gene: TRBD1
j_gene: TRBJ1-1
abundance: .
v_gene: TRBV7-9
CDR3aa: CASSLAYRGRNTEAFF
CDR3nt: TGTGCCAGCAGCTTAGCGTACAGGGGTCGGAACACTGAAGCTTTCTTT

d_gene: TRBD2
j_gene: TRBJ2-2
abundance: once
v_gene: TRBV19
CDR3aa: CASQSGASTGELFF
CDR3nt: TGTGCCAGCCAGAGCGGGGCAAGTACCGGGGAGCTGTTTTTT

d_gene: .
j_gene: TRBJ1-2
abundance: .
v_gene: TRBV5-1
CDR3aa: CASSRELSGVWGYTF
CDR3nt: TGCGCCAGCAGCCGGGAACTTTCGGGGGTATGGGGCTACACCTTC

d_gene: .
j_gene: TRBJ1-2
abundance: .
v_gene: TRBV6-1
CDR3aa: CASSELWPFYGYTF
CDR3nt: TGTGCCAGCAGTGAATTGTGGCCTTTCTATGGCTACACCTTC

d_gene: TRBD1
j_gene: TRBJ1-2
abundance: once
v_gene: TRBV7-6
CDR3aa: CASSVGQGKGYTF
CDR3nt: TGTGCCAGCAGTGTGGGACAGGGGAAAGGCTACACCTTC

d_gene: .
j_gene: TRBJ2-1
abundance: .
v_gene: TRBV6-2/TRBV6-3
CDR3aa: CASTPAAGPWEQFF
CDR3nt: TGTGCCAGCACCCCCGCCGCAGGCCCTTGGGAGCAGTTCTTC

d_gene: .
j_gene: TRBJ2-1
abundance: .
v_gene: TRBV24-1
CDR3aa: CATSDGLRWGQTLSEQFF
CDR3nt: TGTGCCACCAGTGATGGACTCAGGTGGGGGCAGACCTTGAGTGAGCAGTTCTTC

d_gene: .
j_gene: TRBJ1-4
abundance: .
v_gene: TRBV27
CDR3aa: CASSRPGAGEKLFF
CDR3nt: TGTGCCAGCAGTCGACCGGGAGCGGGTGAAAAACTGTTTTTT

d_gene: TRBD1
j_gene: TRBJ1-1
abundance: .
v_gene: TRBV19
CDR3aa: CASSTPGTGGRVSTEAFF
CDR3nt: TGTGCCAGTAGTACCCCCGGGACAGGGGGTAGAGTGAGCACTGAAGCTTTCTTT

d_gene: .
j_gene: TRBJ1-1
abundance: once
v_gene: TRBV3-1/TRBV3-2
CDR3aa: CASSQHGQPNTEAFF
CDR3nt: TGTGCCAGCAGCCAACATGGACAGCCGAACACTGAAGCTTTCTTT

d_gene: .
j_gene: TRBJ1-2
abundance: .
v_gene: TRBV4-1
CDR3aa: CASSQAGGYGYTF
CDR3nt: TGCGCCAGCAGCCAAGCAGGAGGCTATGGCTACACCTTC

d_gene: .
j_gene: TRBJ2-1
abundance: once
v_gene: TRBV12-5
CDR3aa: CASGQPGTSEQFF
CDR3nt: TGTGCTAGTGGTCAACCCGGGACATCTGAGCAGTTCTTC

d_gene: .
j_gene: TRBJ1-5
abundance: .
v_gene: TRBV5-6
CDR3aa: CASSLSGGWDNQPQHF
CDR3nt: TGTGCCAGCAGCTTGTCGGGGGGATGGGACAATCAGCCCCAGCATTTT

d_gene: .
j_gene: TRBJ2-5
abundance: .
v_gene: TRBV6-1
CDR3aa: CASSPRTALQETQYF
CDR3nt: TGTGCCAGCAGTCCTCGGACAGCCCTTCAAGAGACCCAGTACTTC

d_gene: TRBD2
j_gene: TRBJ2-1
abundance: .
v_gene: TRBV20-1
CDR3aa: CSASTRGLAGASSSYNEQFF
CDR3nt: TGCAGTGCTAGTACGCGGGGACTAGCGGGGGCTTCGAGCTCCTACAATGAGCAGTTCTTC

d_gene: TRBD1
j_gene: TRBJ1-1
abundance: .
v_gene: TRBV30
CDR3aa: CAWSPYRGGITEAFF
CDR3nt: TGTGCCTGGAGTCCCTACAGGGGGGGAATCACTGAAGCTTTCTTT

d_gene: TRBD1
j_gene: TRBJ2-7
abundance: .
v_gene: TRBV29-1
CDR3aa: CSVEAGTGTYEQYF
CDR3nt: TGCAGCGTTGAAGCCGGGACAGGGACCTACGAGCAGTACTTC

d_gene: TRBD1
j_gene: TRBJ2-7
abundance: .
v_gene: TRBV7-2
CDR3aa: CASSLGRGLGQYF
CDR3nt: TGTGCCAGCAGCTTAGGCAGGGGGTTAGGGCAGTACTTC

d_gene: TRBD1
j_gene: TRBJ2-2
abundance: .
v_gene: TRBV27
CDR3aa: CASSLYRGTGELFF
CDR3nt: TGTGCCAGCAGTTTATACAGGGGCACCGGGGAGCTGTTTTTT

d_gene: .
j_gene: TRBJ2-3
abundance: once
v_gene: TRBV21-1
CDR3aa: CATLSGTGLADTQYF
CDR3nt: TGTGCCACCCTATCCGGGACAGGCCTCGCAGATACGCAGTATTTT

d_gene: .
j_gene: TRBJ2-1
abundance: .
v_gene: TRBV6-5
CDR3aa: CASRGGTTSYNEQFF
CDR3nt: TGTGCCAGCAGAGGCGGGACCACCTCCTACAATGAGCAGTTCTTC

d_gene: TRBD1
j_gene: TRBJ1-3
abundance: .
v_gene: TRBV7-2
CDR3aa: CASSFSPRQGENTIYF
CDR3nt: TGTGCCAGCAGCTTTTCGCCGAGACAGGGAGAAAACACCATATATTTT

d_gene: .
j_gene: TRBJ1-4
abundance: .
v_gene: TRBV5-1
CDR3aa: CASSLWTLGEKLFF
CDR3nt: TGCGCCAGCAGCTTGTGGACATTAGGGGAAAAACTGTTTTTT

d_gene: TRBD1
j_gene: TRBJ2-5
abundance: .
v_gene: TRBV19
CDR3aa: CASSIYGQGQETQYF
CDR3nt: TGTGCCAGTAGTATATACGGACAGGGCCAAGAGACCCAGTACTTC

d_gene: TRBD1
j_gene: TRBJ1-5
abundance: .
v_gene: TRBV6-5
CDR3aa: CASSHDRGRQGSQHF
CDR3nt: TGTGCCAGCAGTCACGACAGGGGACGTCAAGGTTCCCAGCATTTT

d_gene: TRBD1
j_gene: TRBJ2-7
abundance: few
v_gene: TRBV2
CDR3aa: CASSDKPGGYEQYF
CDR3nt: TGTGCCAGCAGTGATAAGCCAGGGGGCTACGAGCAGTACTTC

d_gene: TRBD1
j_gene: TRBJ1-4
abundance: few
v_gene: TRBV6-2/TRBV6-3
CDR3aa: CASSYNRGNEKLFF
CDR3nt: TGTGCCAGCAGTTACAACAGGGGGAATGAAAAACTGTTTTTT

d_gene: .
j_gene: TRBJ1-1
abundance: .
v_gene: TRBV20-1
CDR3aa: CSPLRSTEAFF
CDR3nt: TGCAGCCCCTTACGGAGCACTGAAGCTTTCTTT

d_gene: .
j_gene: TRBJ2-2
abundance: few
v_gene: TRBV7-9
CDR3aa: CASSLDGLSTGELFF
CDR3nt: TGTGCCAGCAGCTTAGACGGTCTTTCCACCGGGGAGCTGTTTTTT

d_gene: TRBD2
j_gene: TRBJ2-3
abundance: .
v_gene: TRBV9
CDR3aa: CASSVADRGGPDTQYF
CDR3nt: TGTGCCAGCAGCGTAGCTGACCGGGGGGGCCCAGATACGCAGTATTTT

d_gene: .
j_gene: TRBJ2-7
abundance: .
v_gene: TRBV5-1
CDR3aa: CASSGRTASYEQYF
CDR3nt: TGCGCCAGCAGCGGAAGGACAGCCTCCTACGAGCAGTACTTC

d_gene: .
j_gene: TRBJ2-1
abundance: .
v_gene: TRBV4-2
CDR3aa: CASSQGSARQVYNEQFF
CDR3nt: TGTGCCAGCAGCCAAGGGTCAGCCAGGCAGGTATACAATGAGCAGTTCTTC

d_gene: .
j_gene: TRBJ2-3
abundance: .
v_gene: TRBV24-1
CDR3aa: CATSVDSSTDTQYF
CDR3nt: TGTGCCACCAGTGTGGACAGTAGCACAGATACGCAGTATTTT

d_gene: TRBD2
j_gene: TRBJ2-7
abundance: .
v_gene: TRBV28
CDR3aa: CASSPSGRPYEQYF
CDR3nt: TGTGCCAGCAGCCCTAGCGGCCGTCCCTACGAGCAGTACTTC

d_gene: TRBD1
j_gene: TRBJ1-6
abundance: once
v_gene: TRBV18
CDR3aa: CASSLGTGGSNSPLHF
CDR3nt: TGTGCCAGCTCACTTGGGACAGGGGGAAGTAATTCACCCCTCCACTTT

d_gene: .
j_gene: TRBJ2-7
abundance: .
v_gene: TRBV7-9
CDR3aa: CASSFLLAGQGNEQYF
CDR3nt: TGTGCCAGCAGCTTTCTCCTAGCGGGACAGGGGAATGAGCAGTACTTC

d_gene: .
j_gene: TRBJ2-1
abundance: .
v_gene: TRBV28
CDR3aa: CASSLAGQFF
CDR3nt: TGTGCCAGCAGTTTAGCAGGGCAGTTCTTC

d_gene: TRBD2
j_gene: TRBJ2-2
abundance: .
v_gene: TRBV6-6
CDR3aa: CASRTRGGATGELFF
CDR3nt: TGTGCCAGCAGAACTCGGGGGGGGGCCACCGGGGAGCTGTTTTTT

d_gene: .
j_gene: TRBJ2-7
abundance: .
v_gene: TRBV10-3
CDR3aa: CAISESWEYEQYF
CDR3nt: TGTGCCATCAGTGAGTCTTGGGAGTACGAGCAGTACTTC

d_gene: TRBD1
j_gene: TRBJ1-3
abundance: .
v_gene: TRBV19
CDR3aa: CASSGTQGASGNTIYF
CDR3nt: TGTGCCAGTAGCGGGACTCAGGGGGCCTCTGGAAACACCATATATTTT

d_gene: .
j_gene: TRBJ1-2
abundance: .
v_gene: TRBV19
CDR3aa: CASREEIDGYTF
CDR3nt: TGTGCCAGTAGAGAGGAGATCGATGGCTACACCTTC

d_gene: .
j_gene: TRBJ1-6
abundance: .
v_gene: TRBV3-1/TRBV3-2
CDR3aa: CASSQGTDNSPLHF
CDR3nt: TGTGCCAGCAGCCAAGGGACAGATAATTCACCCCTCCACTTT

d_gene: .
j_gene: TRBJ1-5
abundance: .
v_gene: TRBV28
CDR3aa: CASSLSRVLNQPQHF
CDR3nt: TGTGCCAGCAGTTTAAGTCGGGTTCTCAATCAGCCCCAGCATTTT

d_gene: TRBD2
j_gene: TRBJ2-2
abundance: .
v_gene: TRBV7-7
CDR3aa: CASSVGASGGFAGELFF
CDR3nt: TGTGCCAGCAGCGTCGGTGCTAGCGGGGGGTTCGCCGGGGAGCTGTTTTTT

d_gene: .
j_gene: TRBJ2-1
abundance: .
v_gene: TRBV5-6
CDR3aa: CASSLGGLPYNEQFF
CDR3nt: TGTGCCAGCAGCTTGGGGGGGCTGCCCTACAATGAGCAGTTCTTC